The 8 T cell receptor beta chains below were found in one sample sequenced in a study of T cells in Graves' hyperthyroidism and ophthalmopathy. The CDR3 regions of TCR beta were amplified from RNA transcripts. HTBI primers were the set used in a first-round RT-PCR of the TCR CDR3. In TCRdb, the multiplex PCR reads were re-called with MiXCR into one record per CDR3 protein. The sample includes 450,000 to 650,000 distinct CDR3 sequences, approximately 15% of them seen just once. The specimen was blood. These receptors came from a woman aged 18-30 years with Graves' ophthalmopathy.

This chain links TRBV19 with TRBJ1-1, with no clear D. This CDR3 is built from 14 residues. The germline V gene encodes CDR1 LNHDA and CDR2 SQIVND (reference sequence). V was shortened by 1 base and J by 3 bases, with 9 bases between the two germline ends. The CDR3 DNA reads TGTGCCAGTAGTATAGGTCAGGATTACACTGAAGCTTTCTTT. This codes for CASSIGQDYTEAFF.

This clonotype was seen a handful of times. The rearrangement uses TRBV4-3 and TRBJ2-3; the D is unclear. Trimming stripped 0 bases from V and 1 base from J, with 14 bases between. Germline V CDR1 and CDR2: LGHNA, YSLEER. The CDR3 spans 17 residues. The CDR3 here is CASSQDSSGLGTDTQYF. The CDR3, as DNA: TGCGCCAGCAGCCAAGATTCGTCCGGGCTAGGCACAGATACGCAGTATTTT.

This clonotype has at least ten counts. This chain uses TRBV7-8 with TRBJ1-1, with 7 nucleotides matching TRBD1. V lost 5 bases and J lost 1; bases outside the gene matches: 10. The CDR3 covers 16 residues. Germline values: CDR1 SGHVS, CDR2 FQNEAQ. The CDR3 DNA follows: TGTGCCAGCAGCCCTCCAGCAGGGGGGTCGAACACTGAAGCTTTCTTT. It specifies CASSPPAGGSNTEAFF.

The J gene is TRBJ2-7, the V gene TRBV30, with 7 bases fitting TRBD1. The germline gives CDR1 GTSNPN, CDR2 SVGIG (reference sequence). The CDR3 is 13 residues long. V shed 1 base, J shed 5 bases, and the junction held 5 bases outside the gene matches. CDR3 DNA sequence: TGTGCCTGGAGTGCAGGGGGAAGAGACGAGCAGTACTTC. Protein product: CAWSAGGRDEQYF.

On this clonotype: This could be a read error, since a much larger clone is one nucleotide away. V and J are TRBV6-5 and TRBJ2-1, with 10 bases lining up with TRBD1. The ends lost 0 bases at V and 6 bases at J; junction bases unmatched: 5. The V gene's germline CDR1 is MNHEY and CDR2 SVGAGI. The CDR3 is 16 amino acids. The CDR3 DNA is TGTGCCAGCAGTTACTCCGGGACAGGGGCTTTCAATGAGCAGTTCTTC. Protein: CASSYSGTGAFNEQFF.

The chain links TRBV10-3 to TRBJ1-1; maybe TRBD1 (6 bases). Per the germline V gene, CDR1 is ENHRY and CDR2 is SYGVKD. The CDR3 is 17 residues long. V was pared by 11 bases and J by 1 base, with 26 bases between. The CDR3 is CASGAGEPGQRNTEAFF. CDR3 coding DNA: TGTGCCTCAGGAGCGGGGGAACCGGGACAAAGGAACACTGAAGCTTTCTTT.

This clonotype came up many times. V usage is TRBV28 and J usage is TRBJ2-7; D is unclear. V lost 6 bases to trimming and J lost 7 bases, with 16 bases between them. This CDR3 has 13 amino acids. CDR1 is MDHEN and CDR2 is SYDVKM in the germline V gene. The CDR3 sequence is CASSQLPRREQYF. CDR3 nucleotides: TGTGCCAGCAGCCAGCTACCCCGGCGGGAGCAGTACTTC. The variable domain in full, completed from reference TRBV28 and TRBJ2-7, reads DVKVTQSSRYLVKRTGEKVFLECVQDMDHENMFWYRQDPGLGLRLIYFSYDVKMKEKGDIPEGYSVSREKKERFSLILESASTNQTSMYLCASSQLPRREQYFGPGTRLTVT.

This clonotype was counted many times. The chain couples TRBV11-3 to TRBJ2-3; D not resolved. V lost 1 base, J lost 5 bases, and 10 bases lay in between. CDR1 and CDR2 from the germline V gene are SGHNT and YENEEA. CDR3 length: 14 amino acids. DNA of the CDR3: TGTGCCAGCAGCTTAGCGGTTGTGAGAGATACGCAGTATTTT. Its protein product is CASSLAVVRDTQYF. The full variable domain, in which reference TRBV11-3 and TRBJ2-3 provide the parts outside the CDR3, is EAGVVQSPRYKIIEKKQPVAFWCNPISGHNTLYWYLQNLGQGPELLIRYENEEAVDDSQLPKDRFSAERLKGVDSTLKIQPAELGDSAVYLCASSLAVVRDTQYFGPGTRLTVL.